One and the same sample provided the 25 T cell receptor beta chains below, sequenced in a study of shared clonotypes between healthy human individuals. Assay used: immunoSEQ multiplex PCR; TCRdb lists only in-frame clones, some missing. The table has about 180,000 clones, just under 95% seen once; the top ten hold around 0.067%. The sequencing input was naive CD4+ T cells sorted from blood. The subset denotes: CD45RA+ positively selected. These TCRs come from a woman in her thirties in good health.

The chain is built from TRBV2 and TRBJ2-7; D remains ambiguous. Germline CDR1 reads SNHLY; CDR2 reads FYNNEI. V lost 10 bases, J lost 3 bases, and 13 bases lay in between. The CDR3 spans 12 residues. CDR3 DNA: TGTGCCACTGGGGTCCTCCACTACGAGCAGTACTTC. Translation: CATGVLHYEQYF.

The chain couples TRBV18 to TRBJ1-1; maybe TRBD1 (5 bases). Germline V gene data show CDR1 as KGHSH and CDR2 as LQKENI. This CDR3 comprises 12 residues. Trimming shortened V by 5 bases and J by 1 base, and 5 bases separated the two germline ends. This chain's CDR3 is CASSTGNTEAFF. The DNA for the CDR3 is TGTGCCAGCTCAACAGGGAACACTGAAGCTTTCTTT.

The chain combines TRBV28 with TRBJ2-7; the match to TRBD2 covers 11 bases. CDR1 and CDR2 (germline): MDHEN, SYDVKM. V gave up 5 bases and J gave up 1 base; unmatched junction bases: 13. The CDR3 length is 18 residues. The CDR3 DNA follows: TGTGCCAGCAGTCAACTAGCGGGAGAGGGAGTAGGGTCCTACGAGCAGTACTTC. It codes for CASSQLAGEGVGSYEQYF.

A single count supports this clone. The J gene is TRBJ2-3, the V gene TRBV5-1; 11 nucleotides line up with TRBD1. V shed 4 bases and J 5 bases; nucleotides not matched to a gene: 6. CDR3 size: 15 residues. Per germline, CDR1 SGHRS and CDR2 YFSETQ. CDR3 nucleotides: TGCGCCAGCAGCCTAGGACAGGGGGCTCTAGATACGCAGTATTTT. This gives the protein CASSLGQGALDTQYF.

This chain uses TRBV11-2 with TRBJ2-1; 7 bases align to TRBD2. Germline lookup yields CDR1 SGHAT and CDR2 FQNNGV. With 1 base clipped from V and 9 bases from J, the junction kept 15 bases outside the gene matches. The CDR3 sequence is 17 residues long. The CDR3 is CASSLGNGGGPLSEQFF. CDR3 sequence (DNA): TGTGCCAGCAGCTTAGGAAACGGGGGAGGGCCCCTAAGTGAGCAGTTCTTC.

This chain joins TRBV18 and TRBJ2-2, with D tentatively TRBD2 (5 bases). The germline V and J ends were trimmed by 5 bases and 0 bases, with 10 bases remaining between them. CDR3 length: 15 residues. In germline, CDR1 is KGHSH, CDR2 LQKENI. The CDR3 coding sequence is TGTGCCAGCTCAGCGCGGGTTACGAACACCGGGGAGCTGTTTTTT. This gives the protein CASSARVTNTGELFF.

This clone has only one observation. This chain joins TRBV27 and TRBJ1-1, with TRBD1 matching 8 bases. Per germline, CDR1 MNHEY and CDR2 SMNVEV (reference sequence). Trimming took 5 bases from V and 2 from J; bases not matched to a gene: 7. This CDR3 is built from 15 residues. The CDR3: CASSAGQGRNTEAFF. CDR3 DNA sequence: TGTGCCAGCAGTGCCGGACAGGGACGCAACACTGAAGCTTTCTTT.

The chain has TRBV15 and TRBJ1-1, with unresolved D. The CDR3 extends over 12 amino acids. Germline CDR1 is LNHNV and CDR2 is YYDKDF (reference sequence). V lost 2 bases, J lost 2 bases, and 3 bases lay in between. The CDR3 bases are TGTGCCACCAGCAGATTCAACACTGAAGCTTTCTTT. Translation gives CATSRFNTEAFF.

This clone was detected only once. The chain employs TRBV20-1 and TRBJ1-1; 7 positions agree with TRBD1. The V and J ends lost 4 bases and 8 bases, in that order; junction bases with no gene match: 4. Germline assignment: CDR1 DFQATT and CDR2 SNEGSKA (reference sequence). The CDR3 totals 11 residues. The CDR3 region is CSAIGTEEAFF. In nucleotides, the CDR3 is TGCAGTGCTATTGGGACAGAAGAAGCTTTCTTT.

The chain employs TRBV19 and TRBJ1-5, with 9 positions matching TRBD1. CDR3 length: 14 amino acids. CDR1 is LNHDA, CDR2 SQIVND, per germline (reference sequence). With 10 bases clipped from V and 4 bases from J, the junction kept 8 bases outside the gene matches. CDR3 bases: TGTGCCACCCTCGCCGGGACAGGGAATCAGCCCCAGCATTTT. Residues: CATLAGTGNQPQHF. The complete variable domain, with remaining parts taken from reference TRBV19 and TRBJ1-5, reads DGGITQSPKYLFRKEGQNVTLSCEQNLNHDAMYWYRQDPGQGLRLIYYSQIVNDFQKGDIAEGYSVSREKKESFPLTVTSAQKNPTAFYLCATLAGTGNQPQHFGDGTRLSIL.

The chain carries TRBV28 and TRBJ2-7; TRBD1 is a possible D gene (5 bases). This CDR3 has 12 amino acids. The germline V gene encodes CDR1 MDHEN and CDR2 SYDVKM. The germline V and J ends were trimmed by 7 bases and 2 bases, with 9 bases remaining between them. The CDR3 nucleotides are TGTGCCAGCAAGGGGCTACCCTACGAGCAGTACTTC. It yields the protein CASKGLPYEQYF.

The chain employs TRBV27 and TRBJ1-6; no clear D gene. This CDR3 region has 13 residues. V dropped 3 bases and J dropped 7 bases, with 7 bases sitting between them. The V gene's germline CDR1 is MNHEY and CDR2 SMNVEV (reference sequence). CDR3 coding DNA: TGTGCCAGCAGTTTTCAGTGGAATTCACCCCTCCACTTT. Protein product: CASSFQWNSPLHF.

V gene TRBV28 combines with J gene TRBJ2-2; D call uncertain. CDR1 MDHEN and CDR2 SYDVKM come from the germline V gene. The CDR3 is 13 residues long. Trimming took off 7 bases at V and 2 bases at J, with 8 bases between the two ends. The CDR3 here is CASTDPNTGELFF. The CDR3 DNA reads TGTGCCAGCACTGACCCAAACACCGGGGAGCTGTTTTTT.

The genes are TRBV5-4 and TRBJ2-3; a possible D gene is TRBD1 (6 bases). V was cut by 0 bases and J by 4 bases, with 12 bases left in between. The CDR3 has 15 amino acids. Looked up from germline, CDR1 is SGHNT and CDR2 is YYREEE (reference sequence). CDR3 sequence: CASSLVGAQADTQYF. DNA for the CDR3: TGTGCCAGCAGCTTGGTGGGGGCGCAGGCAGATACGCAGTATTTT.

This chain links TRBV19 with TRBJ1-5; 9 nucleotides agree with TRBD1. This CDR3 is built from 16 residues. V lost 6 bases, J lost 3 bases, and 9 bases stayed unmatched. CDR1 is LNHDA, CDR2 SQIVND, per germline (reference sequence). The CDR3 region is CASSALDRGDNQPQHF. The CDR3 DNA follows: TGTGCCAGTAGCGCTCTCGACAGGGGGGACAATCAGCCCCAGCATTTT. The variable domain in full, completed from reference TRBV19 and TRBJ1-5, reads DGGITQSPKYLFRKEGQNVTLSCEQNLNHDAMYWYRQDPGQGLRLIYYSQIVNDFQKGDIAEGYSVSREKKESFPLTVTSAQKNPTAFYLCASSALDRGDNQPQHFGDGTRLSIL.

The gene calls are TRBV5-4 and TRBJ1-1, with D possibly being TRBD1 (6 bases). The V gene's germline CDR1 is SGHNT and CDR2 YYREEE (reference sequence). This CDR3 spans 14 amino acids. V was trimmed by 6 bases and J by 0 bases, leaving 12 bases between them. CDR3 coding DNA: TGTGCCAGCACCACGAGGGGGATGAACACTGAAGCTTTCTTT. This sequence encodes CASTTRGMNTEAFF.

The gene calls are TRBV19 and TRBJ2-7, with TRBD1 matching 7 bases. CDR1 is LNHDA, CDR2 SQIVND, per germline (reference sequence). The CDR3 sequence is 20 residues long. The trim removed 1 base at V and 3 bases at J, leaving 21 bases unmatched. CDR3 nucleotides: TGTGCCAGTAGTATAGCTCGGACAGGACGACCGCGGACAGGATACTACGAGCAGTACTTC. It yields the protein CASSIARTGRPRTGYYEQYF.

This clone was seen just once. The chain uses TRBV28 and TRBJ1-1, with 7 bases that match TRBD1. CDR3 size: 15 residues. The trim removed 4 bases at V and 3 bases at J, leaving 8 bases unmatched. In germline, CDR1 is MDHEN, CDR2 SYDVKM. The CDR3 sequence is CASSSRGIGDTEAFF. In DNA form, the CDR3 reads TGTGCCAGCAGTTCCAGGGGGATCGGGGACACTGAAGCTTTCTTT. The variable domain in full, completed from reference TRBV28 and TRBJ1-1, reads DVKVTQSSRYLVKRTGEKVFLECVQDMDHENMFWYRQDPGLGLRLIYFSYDVKMKEKGDIPEGYSVSREKKERFSLILESASTNQTSMYLCASSSRGIGDTEAFFGQGTRLTVV.

This chain uses TRBV5-8 with TRBJ2-7; D uncertain. CDR3 length: 17 amino acids. The V end lost 0 bases, the J end lost 0 bases, and 16 bases lay between the germline ends. Looked up from germline, CDR1 is SGHTS and CDR2 is YDEGEE. CDR3 region: CASSLAVLAEISYEQYF. Written as DNA, the CDR3 is TGTGCCAGCAGCTTGGCCGTTCTGGCAGAGATCTCCTACGAGCAGTACTTC.

The chain combines TRBV19 with TRBJ1-2; D unresolved. Germline-derived CDR1 and CDR2 are LNHDA and SQIVND (reference sequence). The V end was cut by 3 bases, the J end by 3 bases, with 8 bases between. The CDR3 spans 13 residues. CDR3 in amino acids: CASSIGGDYGYTF. The CDR3 nucleotides are TGTGCCAGTAGTATCGGTGGAGACTATGGCTACACCTTC.

This clone turned up a few times. The V gene is TRBV7-2, the J gene TRBJ1-5; weak D call: TRBD1 (5 bases). The CDR3 has 15 amino acids. The V gene's germline CDR1 is SGHTA and CDR2 FQGNSA. Trimming removed 1 base at V and 5 bases at J, with 12 bases between. The CDR3 spells CASSLVGGMDQPQHF. CDR3 DNA sequence: TGTGCCAGCAGCTTAGTGGGGGGGATGGATCAGCCCCAGCATTTT. The entire variable domain, with the rest obtained from reference TRBV7-2 and TRBJ1-5, is as follows: GAGVSQSPSNKVTEKGKDVELRCDPISGHTALYWYRQSLGQGLEFLIYFQGNSAPDKSGLPSDRFSAERTGGSVSTLTIQRTQQEDSAVYLCASSLVGGMDQPQHFGDGTRLSIL.

This chain links TRBV28 with TRBJ1-2; 8 bases are a match to TRBD1. Germline loops: CDR1 MDHEN, CDR2 SYDVKM. Losses at the gene ends were 4 bases for V and 4 bases for J; bases not matched to a gene: 8. The CDR3 loop spans 15 amino acids. The DNA of the CDR3 is TGTGCCAGCAGTTCCCCGACAGGGGTGCTCTATGGCTACACCTTC. Translating gives CASSSPTGVLYGYTF.

J is TRBJ2-7 and V is TRBV7-2; D might be TRBD1 or TRBD2, each matching 7 bases. Germline CDR1 reads SGHTA; CDR2 reads FQGNSA. The CDR3 is 14 residues long. V shed 5 bases and J shed 3 bases, with 14 bases lying between them. The CDR3 DNA reads as TGTGCCAGCAGCCTGCAGCGGGACAGCTACGAGCAGTACTTC. This sequence encodes CASSLQRDSYEQYF.

This chain uses TRBV5-1 with TRBJ2-4; TRBD1 aligns across 7 bases. The V gene's germline CDR1 is SGHRS and CDR2 YFSETQ. The junction had 5 bases not matched to a gene; V was cut back by 4 bases and J by 1 base. This CDR3 is built from 15 residues. The CDR3, as DNA: TGCGCCAGCAGCCAGACAGGGCGGGCCAAAAACATTCAGTACTTC. Encoded protein: CASSQTGRAKNIQYF.

The chain is built from TRBV6-5 and TRBJ2-7; D uncertain. V lost 0 bases to trimming and J lost 0 bases, with 9 bases between them. The length of the CDR3 is 15 residues. CDR1 is MNHEY, CDR2 SVGAGI, per germline. The CDR3 DNA reads TGTGCCAGCAGTTACTCGACGGACGGCTCCTACGAGCAGTACTTC. It translates to CASSYSTDGSYEQYF.